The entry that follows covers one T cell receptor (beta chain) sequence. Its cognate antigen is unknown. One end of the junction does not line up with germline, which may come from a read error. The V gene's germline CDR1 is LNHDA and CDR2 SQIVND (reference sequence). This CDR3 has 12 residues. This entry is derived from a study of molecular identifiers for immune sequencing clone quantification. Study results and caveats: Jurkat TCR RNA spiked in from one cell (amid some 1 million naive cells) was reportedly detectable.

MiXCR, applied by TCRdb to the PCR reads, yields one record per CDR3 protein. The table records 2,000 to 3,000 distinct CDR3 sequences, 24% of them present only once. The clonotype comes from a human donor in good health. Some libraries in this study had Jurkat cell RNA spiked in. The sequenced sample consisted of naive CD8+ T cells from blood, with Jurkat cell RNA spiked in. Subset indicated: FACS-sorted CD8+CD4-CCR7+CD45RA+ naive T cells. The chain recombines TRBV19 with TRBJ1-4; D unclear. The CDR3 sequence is CASTQRPEKPFF. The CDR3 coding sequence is TGTGCCAGTACTCAGCGTCCGGAAAAACCGTTTTTT.